A single sample is the source of the 20 T cell receptor beta chains below, sequenced in a study of blood T cell repertoires in COVID-19. The assay was immunoSEQ multiplex PCR, and TCRdb's table has in-frame clones only and misses some. The sample shows 57,000 or so clones, approximately 79% of them seen only once. The sample taken for sequencing was peripheral blood. The receptors originated from a woman of 80 years or more with active or convalescent COVID-19.

V is TRBV19 and J is TRBJ2-5; D is ambiguous. Germline V gene sequence: CDR1 LNHDA, CDR2 SQIVND (reference sequence). Trimming removed 2 bases from V and 4 bases from J, with 14 bases in between. The CDR3 consists of 15 residues. The CDR3 here is CASSISGFSGETQYF. The CDR3 DNA follows: TGTGCCAGTAGTATATCTGGCTTTTCGGGAGAGACCCAGTACTTC.

The V and J genes are TRBV11-3 and TRBJ1-2; D might be TRBD1 (6 bases). Trimming stripped 6 bases from V and 3 bases from J, with 23 bases between. The CDR3 spans 17 residues. Germline CDR1 reads SGHNT; CDR2 reads YENEEA. CDR3: CASRVIGTLFGDYGYTF. CDR3 bases: TGTGCCAGCAGAGTGATCGGGACACTTTTTGGGGACTATGGCTACACCTTC.

The chain recombines TRBV20-1 with TRBJ1-2; no clear D gene. V was pared by 3 bases and J by 3 bases, with 11 bases between. CDR3 length equals 13 residues. CDR1 and CDR2 from the germline V gene are DFQATT and SNEGSKA (reference sequence). The CDR3 spells CSASGWSHYGYTF. In nucleotides, the CDR3 is TGCAGTGCTAGTGGGTGGAGCCACTATGGCTACACCTTC.

The V and J genes are TRBV10-1 and TRBJ1-6; TRBD1 aligns across 10 bases. This CDR3 is 15 amino acids long. V shed 0 bases and J 10 bases; nucleotides not matched to a gene: 3. Germline assignment: CDR1 WNHNN and CDR2 SYGVQD (reference sequence). CDR3: CASSESGTGESPLHF. In DNA, the CDR3 is TGCGCCAGCAGTGAGTCCGGGACAGGGGAATCACCCCTCCACTTT.

The genes are TRBV2 and TRBJ1-1; no clear D gene. The germline V and J ends were trimmed by 6 bases and 1 base, with 9 bases remaining between them. Germline lookup yields CDR1 SNHLY and CDR2 FYNNEI. There are 13 residues in the CDR3. DNA for the CDR3: TGTGCCAGCAGGTATTCAGGGAACACTGAAGCTTTCTTT. It encodes CASRYSGNTEAFF.

V usage is TRBV7-9 and J usage is TRBJ2-5, with D possibly being TRBD2 (6 bases). This CDR3 region has 11 residues. Germline lookup yields CDR1 SEHNR and CDR2 FQNEAQ (reference sequence). Trimming stripped 8 bases from V and 2 bases from J, with 6 bases between. The CDR3 bases are TGTGCCAGCGGGACTCAAGAGACCCAGTACTTC. As protein: CASGTQETQYF.

V and J are TRBV7-9 and TRBJ1-5, with a weak D call TRBD1 (6 bases). The CDR3 spans 16 residues. Trimming cost V 3 bases and J 3 bases, with 15 bases left between them. Germline-derived CDR1 and CDR2 are SEHNR and FQNEAQ (reference sequence). This chain's CDR3 is CASSLGGGGDNQPQHF. In DNA form, the CDR3 reads TGTGCCAGCAGCTTGGGTGGAGGGGGGGACAATCAGCCCCAGCATTTT.

V and J are TRBV5-1 and TRBJ1-2; 9 nucleotides match TRBD1. The CDR3 has 14 residues. Germline CDR1 is SGHRS and CDR2 is YFSETQ. V trimming: 5 bases; J trimming: 6 bases; junction bases outside the gene matches: 8. The CDR3 sequence: CASRPLTGGNGYTF. CDR3 nucleotides: TGCGCCAGCAGACCTCTGACAGGGGGAAATGGCTACACCTTC.

The chain links TRBV18 to TRBJ1-2, with TRBD1 matching over 7 bases. CDR3 size: 15 residues. Germline-derived CDR1 and CDR2 are KGHSH and LQKENI. The V and J ends lost 2 bases and 4 bases, in that order; junction bases with no gene match: 7. CDR3 sequence (DNA): TGTGCCAGCTCACCAGAGGGACAGTCGGCCTATGGCTACACCTTC. The encoded protein is CASSPEGQSAYGYTF. The variable domain in full, completed from reference TRBV18 and TRBJ1-2, reads NAGVMQNPRHLVRRRGQEARLRCSPMKGHSHVYWYRQLPEEGLKFMVYLQKENIIDESGMPKERFSAEFPKEGPSILRIQQVVRGDSAAYFCASSPEGQSAYGYTFGSGTRLTVV.

The chain combines TRBV7-2 with TRBJ1-3; a weak D match, TRBD1 (5 bases). Germline loops: CDR1 SGHTA, CDR2 FQGNSA. With 1 base removed from V and 6 bases from J, the gap between germline ends came to 13 bases. The CDR3 extends over 15 amino acids. The CDR3, as DNA: TGTGCCAGCAGCTTAGAGGCGGGACCCCAAAACACCATATATTTT. Translated, it gives CASSLEAGPQNTIYF.

This clone was recorded only once. The chain recombines TRBV30 with TRBJ1-1; D uncertain. This CDR3 is built from 15 residues. V gave up 1 base and J gave up 3 bases, with 15 bases separating them. The germline V gene encodes CDR1 GTSNPN and CDR2 SVGIG (reference sequence). The CDR3 spells CAWSDDPGVHTEAFF. CDR3 in DNA: TGTGCCTGGAGTGACGATCCCGGGGTTCACACTGAAGCTTTCTTT. Full variable domain (outside the CDR3, taken from reference TRBV30 and TRBJ1-1): SQTIHQWPATLVQPVGSPLSLECTVEGTSNPNLYWYRQAAGRGLQLLFYSVGIGQISSEVPQNLSASRPQDRQFILSSKKLLLSDSGFYLCAWSDDPGVHTEAFFGQGTRLTVV.

The chain couples TRBV18 to TRBJ1-2; 9 positions agree with TRBD1. V shed 5 bases and J 2 bases; nucleotides not matched to a gene: 3. Germline V CDR1 and CDR2: KGHSH, LQKENI. The CDR3 length is 14 residues. The CDR3 is CASSSGQGNYGYTF. CDR3 nucleotides: TGTGCCAGCTCATCGGGACAGGGAAACTATGGCTACACCTTC. Filled out from reference TRBV18 and TRBJ1-2, the complete variable domain reads NAGVMQNPRHLVRRRGQEARLRCSPMKGHSHVYWYRQLPEEGLKFMVYLQKENIIDESGMPKERFSAEFPKEGPSILRIQQVVRGDSAAYFCASSSGQGNYGYTFGSGTRLTVV.

V and J are TRBV5-1 and TRBJ1-3, with TRBD1 matching over 7 bases. V was clipped by 4 bases and J by 3 bases; unmatched bases: 7. Germline V lookup: CDR1 SGHRS, CDR2 YFSETQ. CDR3 length: 15 amino acids. In DNA, the CDR3 is TGCGCCAGCAGCCGGGGACAGAGTGATGGAAACACCATATATTTT. It yields the protein CASSRGQSDGNTIYF.

The V call is TRBV7-9, the J call TRBJ2-3, with TRBD2 as a possible D gene (5 bases). The germline CDR1 and CDR2 sequences are SEHNR and FQNEAQ (reference sequence). Deletions cut 5 bases from V and 5 bases from J, with 20 bases between. CDR3 length equals 16 residues. This CDR3 reads CASSPRGGSRGDTQYF. Here the CDR3 DNA reads TGTGCCAGCAGCCCCCGGGGTGGAAGCCGAGGAGATACGCAGTATTTT. Variable domain in full (rest from reference TRBV7-9 and TRBJ2-3): DTGVSQNPRHKITKRGQNVTFRCDPISEHNRLYWYRQTLGQGPEFLTYFQNEAQLEKSRLLSDRFSAERPKGSFSTLEIQRTEQGDSAMYLCASSPRGGSRGDTQYFGPGTRLTVL.

The chain recombines TRBV4-1 with TRBJ2-5; TRBD1 matches 7 bases. Germline CDR1 and CDR2: MGHRA and YSYEKL. This CDR3 is 14 amino acids long. After removal of 4 bases from V and 1 base from J, the junction contained 3 bases not matched to a gene. CDR3 nucleotides: TGCGCCAGCAGCCGGGGGACAGTCCAAGAGACCCAGTACTTC. It specifies CASSRGTVQETQYF.

CDR3 loop: CASSATGDEQYF. CDR3 sequence (DNA): TGTGCCAGCAGCGCCACAGGGGACGAGCAGTACTTC. The chain couples TRBV27 to TRBJ2-7; TRBD1 agrees at 7 bases. This CDR3 spans 12 amino acids. V lost 6 bases and J lost 5; bases outside the gene matches: 4. CDR1 and CDR2 from the germline V gene are MNHEY and SMNVEV (reference sequence).

CDR3 DNA sequence: TGTGCCAGCAGCTTGGCCACAGGGAGCGAGCAGTACTTC. Translating it yields CASSLATGSEQYF. The rearrangement links TRBV5-5 to TRBJ2-7, with a possible D match to TRBD1 (6 bases). The germline gives CDR1 SGHKS, CDR2 YYEKEE (reference sequence). This CDR3 spans 13 amino acids. V was pared by 0 bases and J by 6 bases, with 10 bases between. Full variable domain (outside the CDR3, taken from reference TRBV5-5 and TRBJ2-7): DAGVTQSPTHLIKTRGQQVTLRCSPISGHKSVSWYQQVLGQGPQFIFQYYEKEERGRGNFPDRFSARQFPNYSSELNVNALLLGDSALYLCASSLATGSEQYFGPGTRLTVT.

V gene TRBV5-4 combines with J gene TRBJ2-5, with D perhaps TRBD1 (6 bases). The germline V gene has CDR1 SGHNT and CDR2 YYREEE (reference sequence). This CDR3 has 15 residues. Trimming shortened V by 0 bases and J by 2 bases, and 11 bases separated the two germline ends. CDR3 in amino acids: CASSLVGAGQETQYF. DNA of the CDR3: TGTGCCAGCAGCTTGGTGGGGGCCGGGCAAGAGACCCAGTACTTC. Filled out from reference TRBV5-4 and TRBJ2-5, the complete variable domain reads ETGVTQSPTHLIKTRGQQVTLRCSSQSGHNTVSWYQQALGQGPQFIFQYYREEENGRGNFPPRFSGLQFPNYSSELNVNALELDDSALYLCASSLVGAGQETQYFGPGTRLLVL.

The rearrangement joins TRBV24-1 to TRBJ1-2; 8 nucleotides agree with TRBD1. CDR3 length: 17 residues. Germline CDR1 KGHDR, CDR2 SFDVKD. V was clipped by 1 base and J by 7 bases; unmatched bases: 13. Here the CDR3 reads CATSDFSGQAIGSGYTF. The CDR3 nucleotides read TGTGCCACCAGTGATTTTTCGGGACAGGCAATCGGAAGTGGCTACACCTTC.

In this sample, this clone turned up a few times. This chain uses TRBV4-2 with TRBJ2-1; weak D call: TRBD2 (5 bases). With 1 base removed from V and 6 bases from J, the gap between germline ends came to 13 bases. This CDR3 spans 15 amino acids. Germline V gene lookup returns CDR1 LGHNA and CDR2 YNFKEQ. The CDR3 DNA reads TGTGCCAGCAGCCAAGGGTTCCTAGCTCGCAATGAGCAGTTCTTC. Translated: CASSQGFLARNEQFF.